This TCR beta chain was captured in a study of control samples from healthy donors and cancer patients. Per germline, CDR1 LGHDT and CDR2 YNNKEL (reference sequence). V lost 4 bases to trimming and J lost 7 bases; unmatched junction nucleotides: 12. There are 16 residues in the CDR3. The repertoire was sequenced with immunoSEQ multiplex PCR; TCRdb's copy has only in-frame clones and lacks some. This repertoire shows approximately 80,000 clones, 90% to 95% found once; its top ten account for 15% to 19%. This clonotype was sampled from a young man in good health. The sequenced sample was blood. The gene calls are TRBV3-1 (or the pseudogene TRBV3-2) and TRBJ2-2; 7 bases fit TRBD2. The CDR3 is CASSRILAREGGELFF. CDR3 bases: TGTGCCAGCAGCCGCATACTAGCGAGGGAGGGCGGGGAGCTGTTTTTT.